The clone carrying this TCR beta chain was recorded many times. The antigen remains unidentified. TCRdb itself ran the RT-PCR reads through MiXCR, one entry per CDR3 protein. This table holds 500,000 to 600,000 distinct CDR3 sequences, around 8% found once. The data were obtained in a study of response to subunit inactivated influenza vaccine. Whole-study results and caveats: A suggestion made by the authors is that each seasonal influenza vaccination recruits few new T cells.

Germline V gene sequence: CDR1 MDHEN, CDR2 SYDVKM. CDR3 length: 13 residues. The V end was cut by 8 bases, the J end by 3 bases, with 14 bases between. The TCR was taken from a man between 50 and 75 years old who received an inactivated influenza vaccine. Sequenced here: PBMCs from blood, sampled roughly 24 months after vaccination. The chain combines TRBV28 with TRBJ2-7; D ambiguous. The CDR3 reads CASLGPDGYEQYF. CDR3 coding DNA: TGTGCCAGCTTAGGACCCGACGGCTACGAGCAGTACTTC.